This TCR beta chain was recovered during a study of graft-versus-host responses after intestinal transplantation. Note on this clone: Its antigen is not identified.

Per germline, CDR1 SGDLS and CDR2 YYNGEE. The CDR3 covers 15 residues. V shed 0 bases and J 7 bases; nucleotides not matched to a gene: 5. TCRdb's copy holds only in-frame clones and misses some; the assay was immunoSEQ multiplex PCR. Of around 97,000 clones listed, 91% are singletons. The origin of this receptor is a human donor who was the organ donor for an intestinal transplant. Sequencing was performed on unstimulated CD4+ T cells sorted from spleen or lymph node cells, taken before transplant. The chain links TRBV9 to TRBJ1-4; 8 bases match TRBD1. The CDR3 DNA reads as TGTGCCAGCAGCGTAGCAGGGGGCGCTTTTGAAAAACTGTTTTTT. It translates to CASSVAGGAFEKLFF. Complete variable domain (other parts from reference TRBV9 and TRBJ1-4): DSGVTQTPKHLITATGQRVTLRCSPRSGDLSVYWYQQSLDQGLQFLIQYYNGEERAKGNILERFSAQQFPDLHSELNLSSLELGDSALYFCASSVAGGAFEKLFFGSGTQLSVL.